A single sample gave rise to the 14 T cell receptor beta chains below, sequenced in a study of ipilimumab plus nivolumab after autologous stem cell transplantation. Clones were read by immunoSEQ multiplex PCR, and TCRdb kept only the in-frame ones, dropping some. The profile shows 20,000 to 30,000 clones, roughly 84% of them singletons. The sequencing here drew on PBMCs, taken in a trial of ipilimumab plus nivolumab as post-transplant consolidation. The receptor source for this set is a male donor with diffuse large B-cell lymphoma.

The chain combines TRBV7-3 with TRBJ2-3, with D possibly called TRBD1 or TRBD2 (6 bases each). Germline V CDR1 and CDR2: SGHTA, FQGTGA. The CDR3 has 15 residues. Trimming pared 2 bases from V and 6 bases from J, leaving 15 bases between. The CDR3 spells CASSLSRGPRDTQYF. The CDR3 nucleotides are TGTGCCAGCAGCTTATCCCGGGGGCCCCGGGATACGCAGTATTTT.

V and J are TRBV7-6 and TRBJ2-5; TRBD1 aligns across 10 bases. Losses at the gene ends were 5 bases for V and 5 bases for J; bases not matched to a gene: 11. CDR1 is SGHVS and CDR2 is FNYEAQ in the germline V gene. This CDR3 has 16 residues. CDR3 loop: CASSPGTGVSMETQYF. CDR3 DNA: TGTGCCAGCAGCCCCGGGACAGGGGTCTCCATGGAGACCCAGTACTTC.

The chain uses TRBV4-1 and TRBJ1-1; D unclear. The CDR3 is 13 amino acids. Trimming left V 2 bases short and J 7 bases short, with 11 bases between. Germline V gene sequence: CDR1 MGHRA, CDR2 YSYEKL. CDR3 DNA sequence: TGCGCCAGCAGCCAACCGACGGCCAGTGAAGCTTTCTTT. It encodes CASSQPTASEAFF.

The V gene is TRBV11-3, the J gene TRBJ2-1; tentatively, D is TRBD1 (5 bases). The CDR3 contains 17 residues. CDR1 is SGHNT and CDR2 is YENEEA in the germline V gene. V lost 4 bases, J lost 1 base, and 17 bases lay in between. The CDR3 loop reads CASSSTGNLVSYNEQFF. The CDR3 DNA reads as TGTGCCAGCAGCTCCACAGGAAATTTGGTATCCTACAATGAGCAGTTCTTC.

This chain joins TRBV7-2 and TRBJ2-5; D tentatively reads TRBD1 or TRBD2 (6 bases each). The last part of the DNA fits TRBJ2-7 better; the J call may be wrong. CDR1 is SGHTA and CDR2 is FQGNSA in the germline V gene. CDR3 length equals 13 residues. CDR3 coding DNA: TGTGCCAGCAGCTGGGGGGCTGCCTACGAGCAGTACTTC. It specifies CASSWGAAYEQYF.

The J gene is TRBJ2-3, the V gene TRBV4-2; a weak D match, TRBD2 (5 bases). Germline loops: CDR1 LGHNA, CDR2 YNFKEQ. Trimming cost V 2 bases and J 4 bases, with 10 bases left between them. CDR3 length: 14 residues. DNA of the CDR3: TGTGCCAGCAGCCAACCGAACGGGGCAGATACGCAGTATTTT. The encoded protein is CASSQPNGADTQYF.

The rearrangement joins TRBV5-6 to TRBJ1-1; 8 nucleotides align to TRBD1. V was pared by 4 bases and J by 6 bases, with 11 bases of the junction left unmatched. The CDR3 sequence is 15 residues long. The germline gives CDR1 SGHDT, CDR2 YYEEEE. CDR3 sequence: CASSPVDRVGAEAFF. In nucleotides, the CDR3 is TGTGCCAGCAGCCCAGTGGACAGGGTTGGGGCTGAAGCTTTCTTT.

The genes are TRBV5-4 and TRBJ1-2, with D tentatively TRBD1 (6 bases). CDR3 length: 15 residues. Trimming removed 4 bases at V and 1 base at J, with 14 bases between. CDR1 and CDR2 (germline): SGHNT, YYREEE (reference sequence). CDR3 coding DNA: TGTGCCAGCAGCCCCCAGGGACAAATTAACTATGGCTACACCTTC. Translated: CASSPQGQINYGYTF. The full variable domain, rest sourced from reference TRBV5-4 and TRBJ1-2, is ETGVTQSPTHLIKTRGQQVTLRCSSQSGHNTVSWYQQALGQGPQFIFQYYREEENGRGNFPPRFSGLQFPNYSSELNVNALELDDSALYLCASSPQGQINYGYTFGSGTRLTVV.

The chain employs TRBV6-5 and TRBJ1-6, with no clear D. V dropped 6 bases and J dropped 13 bases, with 19 bases sitting between them. The CDR3 has 14 residues. The germline CDR1 and CDR2 sequences are MNHEY and SVGAGI. CDR3: CASRLQAEGGPLHF. DNA for the CDR3: TGTGCCAGCAGACTCCAGGCGGAGGGAGGGCCCCTCCACTTT.

CDR3: CASSQLKQGNTEAFF. The CDR3 coding sequence is TGTGCCAGCAGCCAACTCAAACAGGGTAACACTGAAGCTTTCTTT. The chain uses TRBV4-2 and TRBJ1-1; tentatively, D is TRBD1 (6 bases). The CDR3 extends over 15 amino acids. Germline V gene lookup returns CDR1 LGHNA and CDR2 YNFKEQ. Trimming pared 2 bases from V and 2 bases from J, leaving 12 bases between.

The chain links TRBV18 to TRBJ2-3, with D possibly being TRBD2 (6 bases). Germline-derived CDR1 and CDR2 are KGHSH and LQKENI. CDR3 length equals 14 residues. The ends were cut back, 2 bases at V and 4 bases at J, with 10 bases in the middle. This CDR3 is CASSPDGGADTQYF. Written as DNA, the CDR3 is TGTGCCAGCTCACCAGACGGGGGTGCAGATACGCAGTATTTT.

This chain connects TRBV5-1 to TRBJ1-1; the D is unclear. CDR3 length: 17 residues. V was cut by 7 bases and J by 0 bases, with 22 bases left in between. Germline values: CDR1 SGHRS, CDR2 YFSETQ. This chain's CDR3 is CASAPGGFRVMNTEAFF. The CDR3 DNA reads TGCGCCAGCGCCCCCGGCGGGTTCCGCGTTATGAACACTGAAGCTTTCTTT.

The chain has TRBV27 and TRBJ2-1; D is unresolved. The V gene lost 6 bases and the J gene lost 3 bases, with 9 bases spanning the gap. Germline V gives CDR1 MNHEY, CDR2 SMNVEV (reference sequence). CDR3 length: 13 amino acids. The CDR3 sequence: CASSQNIYNEQFF. The CDR3 DNA reads TGTGCCAGCAGCCAAAACATCTACAATGAGCAGTTCTTC.

The chain carries TRBV5-1 and TRBJ1-2, with D possibly matching TRBD1 (6 bases). Trimming pared 7 bases from V and 2 bases from J, leaving 12 bases between. The CDR3 length is 13 residues. Germline V gene sequence: CDR1 SGHRS, CDR2 YFSETQ. The CDR3 loop reads CASAGTPNYGYTF. The CDR3 nucleotides read TGCGCCAGCGCCGGGACACCGAACTATGGCTACACCTTC.